This T cell receptor (beta chain) was sequenced for a study of blood T cell repertoires in COVID-19. The wider study: Spain, Italy and the United States supplied samples that represented acute and convalescent COVID-19. Sample material is recorded as cDNA or gDNA derived from T cells, B-cell-depleted T cells, or PBMCs.

Original processing notes: From reference gene primer amplification, estimates of nucleated cell counts were derived. The protocol was immunoSEQ multiplex PCR, while the TCRdb copy is restricted to in-frame clones and leaves out a portion. Clonal size and the V and J genes are those of that table, whereas D and trimming came from the DNA. In the table there are 140,000 to 150,000 clones, 80% to 90% of which are singletons. Germline CDR1 SGHRS, CDR2 YFSETQ. V shed 7 bases and J shed 6 bases, with 19 bases lying between them. The CDR3 is made up of 15 amino acids. This TCR was sampled from a woman aged 50 to 60 with active or convalescent COVID-19. The rearrangement links TRBV5-1 to TRBJ2-2; TRBD2 might be the D (5 bases). The specimen was peripheral blood. The CDR3 sequence is CASSTTSGVAGELFF. The CDR3 DNA is TGCGCCAGCTCCACCACCAGCGGAGTGGCCGGGGAGCTGTTTTTT.